What follows are 7 T cell receptor beta chains derived from one specimen sequenced in a study of cytomegalovirus exposure and HLA in healthy donors. With 60 Vbeta and 13 Jbeta primers, the PCR was carried out. The table came from immunoSEQ multiplex PCR; TCRdb's copy has only in-frame clones and leaves some out. The table lists 100,000 to 130,000 clones, under 80% of them singletons, with 14% in the top ten. The sample was PBMCs. These receptor sequences come from a woman aged 35 to 49 in good health and CMV-seropositive.

The V gene is TRBV5-4, the J gene TRBJ2-3, with 8 bases that match TRBD2. Germline V gives CDR1 SGHNT, CDR2 YYREEE (reference sequence). Germline trimming cut 4 bases from V and 0 bases from J; bases unmatched to any gene: 10. CDR3 size: 17 residues. CDR3 region: CASSRRLAGGSTDTQYF. The CDR3, as DNA: TGTGCCAGCAGCCGGAGGCTGGCGGGGGGTAGCACAGATACGCAGTATTTT.

The chain recombines TRBV4-1 with TRBJ1-2; D possibly corresponds to TRBD1 (6 bases). V was pared by 0 bases and J by 0 bases, with 17 bases between. The CDR3 has 18 amino acids. Germline assignment: CDR1 MGHRA and CDR2 YSYEKL. The CDR3 region is CASSQEGTWAGANYGYTF. The CDR3 region has the DNA TGCGCCAGCAGCCAAGAAGGGACCTGGGCAGGGGCTAACTATGGCTACACCTTC.

This clone was detected once. The chain recombines TRBV4-1 with TRBJ1-1; weak D call: TRBD1 (6 bases). The CDR3 runs 18 residues. From germline, CDR1 is MGHRA and CDR2 YSYEKL. Trimming shortened V by 2 bases and J by 1 base, and 20 bases separated the two germline ends. CDR3 sequence (DNA): TGCGCCAGCAGCCAAATAGCTCGGACAAGGGGGAAGAACACTGAAGCTTTCTTT. Its protein product is CASSQIARTRGKNTEAFF.

This chain uses TRBV27 with TRBJ1-2; 7 bases match TRBD1. The V and J ends lost 0 bases and 7 bases, in that order; junction bases with no gene match: 5. The CDR3 length is 14 residues. Per the germline V gene, CDR1 is MNHEY and CDR2 is SMNVEV (reference sequence). For the CDR3, the DNA is TGTGCCAGCAGTTTATCCTGGACAGGAATTGGCTACACCTTC. Translating gives CASSLSWTGIGYTF.

This clone was recorded once. V is TRBV9 and J is TRBJ2-2, with 8 nucleotides matching TRBD1. The CDR3 has 15 amino acids. CDR1 is SGDLS and CDR2 is YYNGEE in the germline V gene. V gave up 1 base and J gave up 4 bases; unmatched junction bases: 3. This CDR3 reads CASSVNRGITGELFF. CDR3 bases: TGTGCCAGCAGCGTAAACAGGGGGATCACCGGGGAGCTGTTTTTT.

This chain links TRBV30 with TRBJ1-5; D is ambiguous. Trimming shortened V by 2 bases and J by 6 bases, and 11 bases separated the two germline ends. Germline CDR1 GTSNPN, CDR2 SVGIG (reference sequence). The CDR3 extends over 13 amino acids. In DNA, the CDR3 is TGTGCCTGGAGTATGACGGGAGGTCAGCCCCAGCATTTT. It is translated as CAWSMTGGQPQHF.

There are a few counts of this clone. The genes are TRBV6-5 and TRBJ2-7; a possible D gene is TRBD2 (5 bases). CDR3 length: 15 residues. V dropped 6 bases and J dropped 4 bases, with 19 bases sitting between them. Germline loops: CDR1 MNHEY, CDR2 SVGAGI. The CDR3 nucleotides read TGTGCCAGCAGGCCAGAGCGGCAGGAGAGATACGAGCAGTACTTC. Its translation is CASRPERQERYEQYF.